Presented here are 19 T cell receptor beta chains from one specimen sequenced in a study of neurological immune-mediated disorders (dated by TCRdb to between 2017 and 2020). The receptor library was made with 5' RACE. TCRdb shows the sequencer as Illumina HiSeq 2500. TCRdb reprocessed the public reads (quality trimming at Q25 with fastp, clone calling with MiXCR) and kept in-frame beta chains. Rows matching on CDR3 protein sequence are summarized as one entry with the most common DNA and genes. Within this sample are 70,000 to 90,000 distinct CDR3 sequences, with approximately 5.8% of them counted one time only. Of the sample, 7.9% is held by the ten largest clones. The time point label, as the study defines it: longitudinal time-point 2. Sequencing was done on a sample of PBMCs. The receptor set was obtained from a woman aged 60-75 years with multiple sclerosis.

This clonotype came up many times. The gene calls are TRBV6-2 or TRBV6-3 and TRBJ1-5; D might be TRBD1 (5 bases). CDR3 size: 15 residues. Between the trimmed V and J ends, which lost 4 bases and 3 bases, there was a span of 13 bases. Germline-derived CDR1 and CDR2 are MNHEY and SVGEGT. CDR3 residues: CASSLLGRTNQPQHF. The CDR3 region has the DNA TGTGCCAGCAGTTTGTTGGGGCGAACCAATCAGCCCCAGCATTTT.

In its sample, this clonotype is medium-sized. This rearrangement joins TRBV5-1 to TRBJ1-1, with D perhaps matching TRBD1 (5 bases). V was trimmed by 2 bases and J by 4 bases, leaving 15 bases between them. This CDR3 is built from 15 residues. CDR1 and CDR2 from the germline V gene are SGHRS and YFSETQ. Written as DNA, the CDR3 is TGCGCCAGCAGCTTTACGACAGTAATGGGCACTGAAGCTTTCTTT. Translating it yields CASSFTTVMGTEAFF.

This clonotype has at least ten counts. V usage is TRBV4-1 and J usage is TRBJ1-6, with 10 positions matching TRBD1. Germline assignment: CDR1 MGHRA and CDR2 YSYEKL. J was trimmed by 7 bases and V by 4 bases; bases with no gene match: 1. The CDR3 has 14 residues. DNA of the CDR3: TGCGCCAGCAGCCTGGGACAGGGGAATTCACCCCTCCACTTT. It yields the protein CASSLGQGNSPLHF.

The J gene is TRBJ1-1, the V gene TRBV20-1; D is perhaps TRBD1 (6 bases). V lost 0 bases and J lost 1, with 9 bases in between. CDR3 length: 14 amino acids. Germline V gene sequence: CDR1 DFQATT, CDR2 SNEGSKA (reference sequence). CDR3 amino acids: CSARDIGGNTEAFF. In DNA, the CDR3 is TGCAGTGCTAGAGATATAGGGGGGAACACTGAAGCTTTCTTT.

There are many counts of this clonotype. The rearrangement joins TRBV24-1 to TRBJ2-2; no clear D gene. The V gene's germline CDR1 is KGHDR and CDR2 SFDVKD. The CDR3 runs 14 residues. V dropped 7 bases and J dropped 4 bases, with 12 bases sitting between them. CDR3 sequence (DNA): TGTGCCACCAGCGAAAGGCCTCTCACCGGGGAGCTGTTTTTT. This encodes CATSERPLTGELFF.

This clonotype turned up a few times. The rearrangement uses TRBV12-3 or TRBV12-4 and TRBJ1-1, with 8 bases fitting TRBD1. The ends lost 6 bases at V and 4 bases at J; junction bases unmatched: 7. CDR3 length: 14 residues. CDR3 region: CASSSGQVVTEAFF. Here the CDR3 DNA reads TGTGCCAGCAGCTCGGGACAGGTGGTCACTGAAGCTTTCTTT.

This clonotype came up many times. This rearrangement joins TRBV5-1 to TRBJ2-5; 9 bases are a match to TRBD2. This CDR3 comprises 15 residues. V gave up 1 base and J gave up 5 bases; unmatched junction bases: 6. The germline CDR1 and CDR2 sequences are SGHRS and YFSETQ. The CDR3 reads CASSLLAGGPETQYF. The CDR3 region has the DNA TGCGCCAGCAGCTTGCTGGCGGGGGGGCCCGAGACCCAGTACTTC.

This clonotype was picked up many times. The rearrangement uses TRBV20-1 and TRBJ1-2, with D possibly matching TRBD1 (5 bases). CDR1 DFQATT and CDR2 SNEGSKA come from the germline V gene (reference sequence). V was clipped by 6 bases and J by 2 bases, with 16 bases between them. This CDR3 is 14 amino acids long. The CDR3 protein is CSAPGGVGNYGYTF. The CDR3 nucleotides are TGCAGTGCCCCCGGGGGGGTGGGCAACTATGGCTACACCTTC.

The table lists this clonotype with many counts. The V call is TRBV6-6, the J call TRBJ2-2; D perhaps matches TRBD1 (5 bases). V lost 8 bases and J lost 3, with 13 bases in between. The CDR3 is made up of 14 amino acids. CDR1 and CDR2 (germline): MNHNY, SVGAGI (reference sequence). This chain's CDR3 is CASGVGRDTGELFF. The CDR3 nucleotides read TGTGCCAGCGGCGTTGGCAGGGACACCGGGGAGCTGTTTTTT.

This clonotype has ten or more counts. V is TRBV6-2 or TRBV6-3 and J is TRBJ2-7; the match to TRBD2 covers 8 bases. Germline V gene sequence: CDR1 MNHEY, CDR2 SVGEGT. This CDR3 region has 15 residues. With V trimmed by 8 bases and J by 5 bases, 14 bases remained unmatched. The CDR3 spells CASSSGGDTRDEQYF. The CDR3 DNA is TGTGCCAGCTCCTCGGGGGGGGATACGAGGGACGAGCAGTACTTC.

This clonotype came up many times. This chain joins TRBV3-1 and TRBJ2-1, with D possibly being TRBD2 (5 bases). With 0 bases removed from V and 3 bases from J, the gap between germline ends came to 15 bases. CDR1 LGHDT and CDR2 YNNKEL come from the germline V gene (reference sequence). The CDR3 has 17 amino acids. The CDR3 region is CASSQETPGLSYNEQFF. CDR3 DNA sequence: TGTGCCAGCAGCCAAGAAACTCCCGGACTTAGCTACAATGAGCAGTTCTTC.

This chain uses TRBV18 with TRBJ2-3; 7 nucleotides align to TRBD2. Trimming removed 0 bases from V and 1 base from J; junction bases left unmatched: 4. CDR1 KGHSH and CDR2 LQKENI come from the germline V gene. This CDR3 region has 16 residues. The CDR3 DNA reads TGTGCCAGCTCACCACCTGTCCGGGGGGGCACAGATACGCAGTATTTT. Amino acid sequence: CASSPPVRGGTDTQYF.

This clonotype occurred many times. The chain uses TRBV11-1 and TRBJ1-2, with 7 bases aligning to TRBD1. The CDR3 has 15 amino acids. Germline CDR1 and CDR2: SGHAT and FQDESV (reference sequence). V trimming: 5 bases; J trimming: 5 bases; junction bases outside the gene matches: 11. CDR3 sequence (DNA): TGTGCCAGCAGCAAGGCGACAGGGATGGGATATGGCTACACCTTC. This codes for CASSKATGMGYGYTF.

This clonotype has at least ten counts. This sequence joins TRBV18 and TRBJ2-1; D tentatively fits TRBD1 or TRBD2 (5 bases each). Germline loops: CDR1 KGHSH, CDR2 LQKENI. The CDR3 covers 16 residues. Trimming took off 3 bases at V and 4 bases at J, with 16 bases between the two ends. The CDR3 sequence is CASSPDGALPYNEQFF. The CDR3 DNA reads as TGTGCCAGCTCACCGGACGGGGCACTCCCGTACAATGAGCAGTTCTTC. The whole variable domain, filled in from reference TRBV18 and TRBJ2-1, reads NAGVMQNPRHLVRRRGQEARLRCSPMKGHSHVYWYRQLPEEGLKFMVYLQKENIIDESGMPKERFSAEFPKEGPSILRIQQVVRGDSAAYFCASSPDGALPYNEQFFGPGTRLTVL.

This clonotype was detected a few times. CDR3: CATSDPGTPLGETQYF. CDR3 DNA: TGTGCCACCAGTGACCCCGGGACACCATTGGGGGAGACCCAGTACTTC. The V gene is TRBV24-1, the J gene TRBJ2-5; D perhaps matches TRBD1 (6 bases). This CDR3 is built from 16 residues. Germline V gene lookup returns CDR1 KGHDR and CDR2 SFDVKD. The V end lost 4 bases, the J end lost 5 bases, and 19 bases lay between the germline ends.

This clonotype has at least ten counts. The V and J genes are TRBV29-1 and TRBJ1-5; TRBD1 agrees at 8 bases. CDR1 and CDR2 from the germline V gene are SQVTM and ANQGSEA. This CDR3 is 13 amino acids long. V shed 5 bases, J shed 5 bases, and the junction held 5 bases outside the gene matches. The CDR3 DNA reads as TGCAGCGTTCAAACAGGGGGTGATCAGCCCCAGCATTTT. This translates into CSVQTGGDQPQHF.

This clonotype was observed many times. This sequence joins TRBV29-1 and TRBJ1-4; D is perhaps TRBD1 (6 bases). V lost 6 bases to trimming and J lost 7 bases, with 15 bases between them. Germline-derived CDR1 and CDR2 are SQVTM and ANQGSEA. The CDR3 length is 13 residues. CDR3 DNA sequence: TGCAGCGTCTACGGGACAACCAGTGAAAAACTGTTTTTT. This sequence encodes CSVYGTTSEKLFF.

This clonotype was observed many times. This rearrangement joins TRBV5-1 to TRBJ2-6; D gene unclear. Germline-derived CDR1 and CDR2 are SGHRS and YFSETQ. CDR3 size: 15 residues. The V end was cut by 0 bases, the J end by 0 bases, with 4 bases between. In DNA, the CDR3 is TGCGCCAGCAGCTTGGGCTACTCTGGGGCCAACGTCCTGACTTTC. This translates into CASSLGYSGANVLTF.

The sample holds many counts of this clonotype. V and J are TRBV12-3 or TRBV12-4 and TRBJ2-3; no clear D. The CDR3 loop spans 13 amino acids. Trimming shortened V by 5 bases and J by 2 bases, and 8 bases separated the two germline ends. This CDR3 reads CASSVGHTDTQYF. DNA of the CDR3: TGTGCCAGCAGTGTCGGGCACACAGATACGCAGTATTTT.